This T cell receptor beta chain came from a study of T cell repertoires in cytomegalovirus infection. Study-level information: HLA-C-restricted CMV epitopes, recently identified, and well-studied HLA-B-restricted ones were used by the study. Based on public TCR beta signatures, there were indications of CMV infection and of a matching HLA type. Study-level findings and limits: Dominating the ex vivo response were TCR beta clonotypes that were CMV-specific and HLA-C-restricted.

TCRdb re-called the reads with MiXCR, one entry per CDR3 protein. This table holds fewer than 350,000 distinct CDR3 sequences, under 35% found once. Germline CDR1 reads PRHDT; CDR2 reads FYEKMQ (reference sequence). The CDR3 contains 15 residues. The V gene lost 7 bases and the J gene lost 2 bases, with 17 bases spanning the gap. Notes on this clonotype: The antigen is unknown.

The specimen was cultured PBMCs, collected from culture after CMV antigen stimulation. The sequence was obtained from a human donor in good health (CMV status not recorded). Some clones in this sample may be carry-over from other donors' samples. V usage is TRBV13 and J usage is TRBJ2-5; no reliable D call. The CDR3 DNA reads TGTGCCAGCACCCCCGCCGGGTTTGTGCAAGAGACCCAGTACTTC. Its translation is CASTPAGFVQETQYF.